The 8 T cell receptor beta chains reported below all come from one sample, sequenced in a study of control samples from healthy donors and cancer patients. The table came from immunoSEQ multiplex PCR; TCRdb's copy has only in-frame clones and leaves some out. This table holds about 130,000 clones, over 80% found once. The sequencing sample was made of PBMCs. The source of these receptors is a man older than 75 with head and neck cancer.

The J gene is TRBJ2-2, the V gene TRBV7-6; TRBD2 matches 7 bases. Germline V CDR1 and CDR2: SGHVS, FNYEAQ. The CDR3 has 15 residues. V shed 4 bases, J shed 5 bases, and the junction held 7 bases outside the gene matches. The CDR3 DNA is TGTGCCAGCAGCTACCCGGGAGCGGGAACCGGGGAGCTGTTTTTT. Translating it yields CASSYPGAGTGELFF.

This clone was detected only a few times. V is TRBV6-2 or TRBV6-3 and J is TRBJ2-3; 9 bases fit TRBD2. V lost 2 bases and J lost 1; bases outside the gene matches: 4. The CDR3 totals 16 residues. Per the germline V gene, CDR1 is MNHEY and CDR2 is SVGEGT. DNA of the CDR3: TGTGCCAGCAGTTACCCTAGCGGGATCCGCACAGATACGCAGTATTTT. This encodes CASSYPSGIRTDTQYF.

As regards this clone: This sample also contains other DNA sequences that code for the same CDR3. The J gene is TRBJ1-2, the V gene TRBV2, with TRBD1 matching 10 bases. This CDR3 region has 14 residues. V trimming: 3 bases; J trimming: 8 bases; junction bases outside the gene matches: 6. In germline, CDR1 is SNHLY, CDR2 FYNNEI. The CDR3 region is CASSEVDRGIGYTF. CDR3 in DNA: TGTGCCAGCAGTGAGGTGGACAGGGGGATCGGCTACACCTTC.

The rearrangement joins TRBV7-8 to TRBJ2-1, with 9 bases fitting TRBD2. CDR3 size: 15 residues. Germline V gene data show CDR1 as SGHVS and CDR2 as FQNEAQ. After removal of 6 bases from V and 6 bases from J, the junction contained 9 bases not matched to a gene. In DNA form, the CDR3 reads TGTGCCAGCAGTCTTAGCGGGAGTTTCGGCAATGAGCAGTTCTTC. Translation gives CASSLSGSFGNEQFF.

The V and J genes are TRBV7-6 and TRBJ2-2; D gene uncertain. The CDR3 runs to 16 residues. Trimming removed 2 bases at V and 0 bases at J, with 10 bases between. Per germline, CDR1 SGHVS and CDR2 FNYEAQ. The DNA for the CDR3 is TGTGCCAGCAGCTTAAGTCCCCTTCCGAACACCGGGGAGCTGTTTTTT. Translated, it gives CASSLSPLPNTGELFF.

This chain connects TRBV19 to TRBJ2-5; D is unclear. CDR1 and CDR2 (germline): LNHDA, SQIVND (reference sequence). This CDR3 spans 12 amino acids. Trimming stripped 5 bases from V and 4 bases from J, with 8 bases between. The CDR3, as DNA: TGTGCCAGTAGTCCCGATAGAGAGACCCAGTACTTC. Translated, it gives CASSPDRETQYF.

CDR3 in amino acids: CASSITGAVRGYTF. The CDR3 DNA reads as TGTGCCAGTAGTATAACGGGGGCGGTTCGCGGCTACACCTTC. V usage is TRBV19 and J usage is TRBJ1-2; possibly TRBD1 for D (6 bases). From germline, CDR1 is LNHDA and CDR2 SQIVND (reference sequence). Trimming stripped 2 bases from V and 8 bases from J, with 15 bases between. This CDR3 region has 14 residues. Full variable domain (missing parts from reference TRBV19 and TRBJ1-2): DGGITQSPKYLFRKEGQNVTLSCEQNLNHDAMYWYRQDPGQGLRLIYYSQIVNDFQKGDIAEGYSVSREKKESFPLTVTSAQKNPTAFYLCASSITGAVRGYTFGSGTRLTVV.

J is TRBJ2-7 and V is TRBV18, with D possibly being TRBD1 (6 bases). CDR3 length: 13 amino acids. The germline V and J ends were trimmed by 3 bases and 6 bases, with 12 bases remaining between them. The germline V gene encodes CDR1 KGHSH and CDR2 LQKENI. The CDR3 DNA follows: TGTGCCAGCTCACCCTCGGACAGTTCCGAGCAGTACTTC. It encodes CASSPSDSSEQYF.